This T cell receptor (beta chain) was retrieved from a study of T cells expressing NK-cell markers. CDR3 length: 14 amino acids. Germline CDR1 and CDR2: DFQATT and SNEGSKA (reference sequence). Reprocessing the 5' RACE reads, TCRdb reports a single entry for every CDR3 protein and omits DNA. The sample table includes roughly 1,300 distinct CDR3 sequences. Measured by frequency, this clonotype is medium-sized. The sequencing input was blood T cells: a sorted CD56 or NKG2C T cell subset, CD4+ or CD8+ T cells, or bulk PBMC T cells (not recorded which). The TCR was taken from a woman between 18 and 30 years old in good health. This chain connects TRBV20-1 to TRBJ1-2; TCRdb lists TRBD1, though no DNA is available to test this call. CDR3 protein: CSAPTGLLGYGYTF.